This paragraph reports one T cell receptor (beta chain). Its target is not known. This sample was taken from a study of cytomegalovirus exposure and HLA in healthy donors. Study-level information: Earlier results showed approximately 110 million unique TCR beta sequences derived from some 190 million T cells. Findings and caveats of the study: CMV serostatus was the only immune exposure information that was available.

Primers for the PCR totalled 60 Vbeta and 13 Jbeta. Measured with immunoSEQ multiplex PCR; TCRdb has only the in-frame clones, and not every one. Among about 90,000 clones, approximately 90% were seen once, and the ten largest hold 2.3%. Looked up from germline, CDR1 is SEHNR and CDR2 is FQNEAQ (reference sequence). This CDR3 is built from 15 residues. V shed 1 base and J shed 7 bases, with 11 bases lying between them. The TCR originated in a young man in good health and CMV-seronegative. The sample taken for sequencing was PBMCs. The gene calls are TRBV7-9 and TRBJ1-6; D gene uncertain. DNA of the CDR3: TGTGCCAGCAGCTTAGGCGGGGTTGGAAATTCACCCCTCCACTTT. Translated, it gives CASSLGGVGNSPLHF.